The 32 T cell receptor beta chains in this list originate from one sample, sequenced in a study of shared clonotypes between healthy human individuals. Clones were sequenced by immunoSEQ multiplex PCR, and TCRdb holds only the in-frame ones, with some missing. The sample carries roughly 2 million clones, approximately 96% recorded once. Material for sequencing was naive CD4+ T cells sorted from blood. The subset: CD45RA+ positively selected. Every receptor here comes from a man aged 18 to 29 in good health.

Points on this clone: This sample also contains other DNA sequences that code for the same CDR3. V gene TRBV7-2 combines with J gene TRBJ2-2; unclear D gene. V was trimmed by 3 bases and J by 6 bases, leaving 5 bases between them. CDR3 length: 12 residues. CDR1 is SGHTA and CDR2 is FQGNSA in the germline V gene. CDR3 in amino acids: CASSFVSGELFF. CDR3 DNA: TGTGCCAGCAGCTTCGTGTCCGGGGAGCTGTTTTTT.

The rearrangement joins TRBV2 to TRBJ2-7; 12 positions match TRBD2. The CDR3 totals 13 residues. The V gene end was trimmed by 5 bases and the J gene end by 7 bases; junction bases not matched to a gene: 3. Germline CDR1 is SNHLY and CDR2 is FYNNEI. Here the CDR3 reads CASSPGLAGEQYF. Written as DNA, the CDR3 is TGTGCCAGCAGTCCGGGACTAGCGGGTGAGCAGTACTTC. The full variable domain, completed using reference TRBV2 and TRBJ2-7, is EPEVTQTPSHQVTQMGQEVILRCVPISNHLYFYWYRQILGQKVEFLVSFYNNEISEKSEIFDDQFSVERPDGSNFTLKIRSTKLEDSAMYFCASSPGLAGEQYFGPGTRLTVT.

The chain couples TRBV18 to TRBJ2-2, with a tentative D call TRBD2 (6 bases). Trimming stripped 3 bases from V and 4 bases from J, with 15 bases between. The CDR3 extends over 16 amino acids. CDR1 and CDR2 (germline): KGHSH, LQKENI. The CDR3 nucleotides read TGTGCCAGCTCACCGCAATCTTCCGGGAGCACCGGGGAGCTGTTTTTT. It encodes CASSPQSSGSTGELFF.

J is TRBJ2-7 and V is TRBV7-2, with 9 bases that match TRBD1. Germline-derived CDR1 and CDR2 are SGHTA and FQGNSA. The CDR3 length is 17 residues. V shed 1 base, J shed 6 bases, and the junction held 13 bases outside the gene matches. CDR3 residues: CASSLGRGGTGRSEQYF. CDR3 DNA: TGTGCCAGCAGCTTAGGGCGCGGTGGGACAGGGAGGTCCGAGCAGTACTTC.

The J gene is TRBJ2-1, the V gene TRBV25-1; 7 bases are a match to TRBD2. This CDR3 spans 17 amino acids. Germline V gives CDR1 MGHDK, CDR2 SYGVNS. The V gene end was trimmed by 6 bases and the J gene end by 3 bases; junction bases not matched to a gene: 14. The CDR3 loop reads CASSGIPGAGVYNEQFF. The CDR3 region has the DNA TGTGCCAGCAGCGGAATTCCCGGGGCGGGAGTCTACAATGAGCAGTTCTTC.

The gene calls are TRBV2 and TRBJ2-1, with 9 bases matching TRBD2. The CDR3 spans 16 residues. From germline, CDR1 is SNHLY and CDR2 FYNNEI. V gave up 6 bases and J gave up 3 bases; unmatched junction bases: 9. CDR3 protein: CASRNSGGESYNEQFF. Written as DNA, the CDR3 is TGTGCCAGCAGAAATAGCGGGGGAGAGAGCTACAATGAGCAGTTCTTC.

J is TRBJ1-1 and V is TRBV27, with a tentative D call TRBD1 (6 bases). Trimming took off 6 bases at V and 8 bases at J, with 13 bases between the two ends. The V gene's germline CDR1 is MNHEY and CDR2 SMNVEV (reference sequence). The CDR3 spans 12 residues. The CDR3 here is CASRTGPGEAFF. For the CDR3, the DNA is TGTGCCAGCAGAACAGGGCCTGGGGAAGCTTTCTTT.

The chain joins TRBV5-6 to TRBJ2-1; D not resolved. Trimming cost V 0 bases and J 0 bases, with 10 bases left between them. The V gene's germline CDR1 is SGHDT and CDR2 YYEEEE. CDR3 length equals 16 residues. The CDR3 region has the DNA TGTGCCAGCAGCTTGGCAATGATGAGCTCCTACAATGAGCAGTTCTTC. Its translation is CASSLAMMSSYNEQFF.

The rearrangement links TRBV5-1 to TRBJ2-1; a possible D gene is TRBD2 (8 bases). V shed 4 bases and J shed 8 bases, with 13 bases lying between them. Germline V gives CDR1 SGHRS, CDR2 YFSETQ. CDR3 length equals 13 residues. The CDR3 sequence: CASSPGGGYEQFF. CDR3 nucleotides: TGCGCCAGCAGCCCGGGAGGGGGCTATGAGCAGTTCTTC.

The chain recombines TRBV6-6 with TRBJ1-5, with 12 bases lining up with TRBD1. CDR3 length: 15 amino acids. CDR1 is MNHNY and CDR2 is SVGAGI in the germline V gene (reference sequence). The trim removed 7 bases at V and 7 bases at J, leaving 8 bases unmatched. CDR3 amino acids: CASTRGQGADQPQHF. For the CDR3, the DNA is TGTGCCAGCACCAGGGGACAGGGGGCTGACCAGCCCCAGCATTTT.

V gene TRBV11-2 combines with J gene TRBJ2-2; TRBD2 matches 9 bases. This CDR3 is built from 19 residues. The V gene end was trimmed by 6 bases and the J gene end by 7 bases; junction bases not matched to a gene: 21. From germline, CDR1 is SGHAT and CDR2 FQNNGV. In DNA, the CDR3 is TGTGCCAGCAGGACGATTAAGCAAATAGCGGGGGCCCGCGGCGGGGAGCTGTTTTTT. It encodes CASRTIKQIAGARGGELFF.

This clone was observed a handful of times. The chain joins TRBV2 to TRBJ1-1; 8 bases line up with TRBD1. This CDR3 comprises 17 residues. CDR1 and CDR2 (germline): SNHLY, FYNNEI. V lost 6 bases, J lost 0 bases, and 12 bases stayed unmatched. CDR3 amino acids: CASSVYRDRTMNTEAFF. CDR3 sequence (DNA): TGTGCCAGCAGCGTATACCGGGACAGGACTATGAACACTGAAGCTTTCTTT.

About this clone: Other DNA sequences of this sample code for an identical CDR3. In DNA form, the CDR3 reads TGTGCCAGCAGTTTAAGAGGTTCGGGAAACACCATATATTTT. It yields the protein CASSLRGSGNTIYF. V usage is TRBV27 and J usage is TRBJ1-3; D call uncertain. Trimming took off 2 bases at V and 4 bases at J, with 9 bases between the two ends. Germline lookup yields CDR1 MNHEY and CDR2 SMNVEV (reference sequence). The CDR3 sequence is 14 residues long.

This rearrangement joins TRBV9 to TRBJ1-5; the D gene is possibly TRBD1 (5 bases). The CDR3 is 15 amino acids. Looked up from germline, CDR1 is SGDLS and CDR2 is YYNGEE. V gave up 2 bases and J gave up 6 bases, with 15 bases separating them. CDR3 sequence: CASSVGQGRAQPQHF. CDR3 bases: TGTGCCAGCAGCGTTGGTCAGGGTCGAGCTCAGCCCCAGCATTTT. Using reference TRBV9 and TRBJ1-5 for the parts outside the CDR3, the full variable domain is DSGVTQTPKHLITATGQRVTLRCSPRSGDLSVYWYQQSLDQGLQFLIQYYNGEERAKGNILERFSAQQFPDLHSELNLSSLELGDSALYFCASSVGQGRAQPQHFGDGTRLSIL.

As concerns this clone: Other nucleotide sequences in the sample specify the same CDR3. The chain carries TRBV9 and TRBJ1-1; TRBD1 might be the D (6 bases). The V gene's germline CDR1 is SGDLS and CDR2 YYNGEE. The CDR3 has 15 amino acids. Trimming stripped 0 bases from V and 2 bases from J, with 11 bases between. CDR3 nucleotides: TGTGCCAGCAGCGTAGAGGCAGGGGTAAACACTGAAGCTTTCTTT. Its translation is CASSVEAGVNTEAFF.

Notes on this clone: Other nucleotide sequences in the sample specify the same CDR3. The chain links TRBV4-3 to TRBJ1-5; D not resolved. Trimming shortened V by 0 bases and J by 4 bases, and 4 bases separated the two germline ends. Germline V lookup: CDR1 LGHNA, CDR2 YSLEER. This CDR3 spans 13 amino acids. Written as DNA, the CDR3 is TGCGCCAGCAGCCAAGAAAGTAATCAGCCCCAGCATTTT. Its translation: CASSQESNQPQHF.

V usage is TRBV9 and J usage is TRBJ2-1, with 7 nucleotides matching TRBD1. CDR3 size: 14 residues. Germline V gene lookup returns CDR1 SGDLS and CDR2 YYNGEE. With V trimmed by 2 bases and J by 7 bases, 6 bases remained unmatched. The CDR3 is CASSVNRGRNEQFF. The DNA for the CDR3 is TGTGCCAGCAGCGTCAACAGGGGACGGAATGAGCAGTTCTTC.

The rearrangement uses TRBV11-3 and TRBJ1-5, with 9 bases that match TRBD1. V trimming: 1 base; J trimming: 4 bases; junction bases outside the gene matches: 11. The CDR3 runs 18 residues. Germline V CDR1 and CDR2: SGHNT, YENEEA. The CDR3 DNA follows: TGTGCCAGCAGCTTAGTCCCGGGACAGGGACCGGTGAATCAGCCCCAGCATTTT. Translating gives CASSLVPGQGPVNQPQHF. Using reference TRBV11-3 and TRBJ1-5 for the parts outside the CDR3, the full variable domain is EAGVVQSPRYKIIEKKQPVAFWCNPISGHNTLYWYLQNLGQGPELLIRYENEEAVDDSQLPKDRFSAERLKGVDSTLKIQPAELGDSAVYLCASSLVPGQGPVNQPQHFGDGTRLSIL.

The CDR3 here is CASSQDAVLTGELFF. The CDR3 region has the DNA TGCGCCAGCAGCCAAGATGCGGTGCTAACCGGGGAGCTGTTTTTT. This chain uses TRBV4-3 with TRBJ2-2; D is uncertain. CDR1 and CDR2 (germline): LGHNA, YSLEER. V lost 0 bases to trimming and J lost 5 bases, with 10 bases between them. This CDR3 is 15 amino acids long.

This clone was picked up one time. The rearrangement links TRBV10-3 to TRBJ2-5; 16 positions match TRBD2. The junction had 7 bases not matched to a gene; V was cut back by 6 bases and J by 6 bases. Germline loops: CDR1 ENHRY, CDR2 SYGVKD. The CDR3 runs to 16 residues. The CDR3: CAISEGLAGGPQTQYF. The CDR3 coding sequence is TGTGCCATCAGCGAGGGACTAGCGGGAGGGCCGCAGACCCAGTACTTC.

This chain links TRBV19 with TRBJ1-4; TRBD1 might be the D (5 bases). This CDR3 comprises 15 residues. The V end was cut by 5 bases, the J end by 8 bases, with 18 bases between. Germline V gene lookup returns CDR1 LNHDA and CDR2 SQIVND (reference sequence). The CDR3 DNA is TGTGCCAGTAGTCCGCCGGGACTCGTGAGAGAAAAACTGTTTTTT. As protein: CASSPPGLVREKLFF.

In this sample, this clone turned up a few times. The DNA of the CDR3 is TGTGCCTGTCCTAGGGGCAGCAATTCACCCCTCCACTTT. Translated: CACPRGSNSPLHF. The chain has TRBV30 and TRBJ1-6; the D gene is possibly TRBD1 (5 bases). Germline loops: CDR1 GTSNPN, CDR2 SVGIG (reference sequence). V dropped 6 bases and J dropped 7 bases, with 13 bases sitting between them. CDR3 length equals 13 residues.

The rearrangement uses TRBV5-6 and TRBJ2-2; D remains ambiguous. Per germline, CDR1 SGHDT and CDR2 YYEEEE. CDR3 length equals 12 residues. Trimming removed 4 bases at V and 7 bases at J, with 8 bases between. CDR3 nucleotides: TGTGCCAGCAGCGTGAGTTTCGGGGAGCTGTTTTTT. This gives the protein CASSVSFGELFF.

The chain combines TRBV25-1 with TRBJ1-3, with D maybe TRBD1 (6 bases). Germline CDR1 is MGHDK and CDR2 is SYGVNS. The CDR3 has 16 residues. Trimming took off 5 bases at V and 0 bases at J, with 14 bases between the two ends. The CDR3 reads CASSLPGGPSGNTIYF. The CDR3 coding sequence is TGTGCCAGCAGTCTACCGGGGGGCCCCTCTGGAAACACCATATATTTT.

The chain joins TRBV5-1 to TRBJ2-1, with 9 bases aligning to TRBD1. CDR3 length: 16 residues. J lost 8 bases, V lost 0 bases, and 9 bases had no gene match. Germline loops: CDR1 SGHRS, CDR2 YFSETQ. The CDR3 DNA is TGCGCCAGCAGCTTGGGGACCGGGACAGGGACGGATGAGCAGTTCTTC. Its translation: CASSLGTGTGTDEQFF.

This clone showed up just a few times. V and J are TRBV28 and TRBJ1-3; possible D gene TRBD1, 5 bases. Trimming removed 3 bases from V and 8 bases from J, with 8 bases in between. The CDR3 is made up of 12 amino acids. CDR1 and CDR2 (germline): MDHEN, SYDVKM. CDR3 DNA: TGTGCCAGCAGTTTTGTGGGGGACACCATATATTTT. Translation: CASSFVGDTIYF. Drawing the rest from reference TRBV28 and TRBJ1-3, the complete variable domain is DVKVTQSSRYLVKRTGEKVFLECVQDMDHENMFWYRQDPGLGLRLIYFSYDVKMKEKGDIPEGYSVSREKKERFSLILESASTNQTSMYLCASSFVGDTIYFGEGSWLTVV.

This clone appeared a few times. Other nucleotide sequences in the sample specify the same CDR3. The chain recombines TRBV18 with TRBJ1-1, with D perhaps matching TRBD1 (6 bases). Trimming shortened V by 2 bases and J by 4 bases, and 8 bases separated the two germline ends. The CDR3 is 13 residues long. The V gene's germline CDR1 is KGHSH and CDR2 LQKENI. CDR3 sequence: CASSPKGGTEAFF. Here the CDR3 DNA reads TGTGCCAGCTCACCAAAGGGGGGCACTGAAGCTTTCTTT. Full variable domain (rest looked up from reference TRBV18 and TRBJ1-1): NAGVMQNPRHLVRRRGQEARLRCSPMKGHSHVYWYRQLPEEGLKFMVYLQKENIIDESGMPKERFSAEFPKEGPSILRIQQVVRGDSAAYFCASSPKGGTEAFFGQGTRLTVV.

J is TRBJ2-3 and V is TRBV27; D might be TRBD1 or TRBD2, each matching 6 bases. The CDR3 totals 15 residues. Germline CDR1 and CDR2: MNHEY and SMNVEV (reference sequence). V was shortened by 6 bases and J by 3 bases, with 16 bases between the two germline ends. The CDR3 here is CASRLGGARTDTQYF. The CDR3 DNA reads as TGTGCCAGCAGGCTGGGGGGCGCGAGAACAGATACGCAGTATTTT.

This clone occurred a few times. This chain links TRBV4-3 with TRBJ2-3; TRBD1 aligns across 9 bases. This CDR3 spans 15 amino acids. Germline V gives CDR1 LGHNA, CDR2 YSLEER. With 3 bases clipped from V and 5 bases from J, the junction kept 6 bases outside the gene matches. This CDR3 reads CASSQNTGGRDTQYF. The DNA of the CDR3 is TGCGCCAGCAGCCAGAATACAGGGGGCAGAGATACGCAGTATTTT.

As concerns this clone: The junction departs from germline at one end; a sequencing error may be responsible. The CDR3 DNA reads TGCGCCAGCAGCCAGGGGCCGATTCAGGCCTTGCACTTC. Protein product: CASSQGPIQALHF. The chain joins TRBV4-3 to TRBJ2-4, with TRBD1 as a possible D gene (5 bases). The V gene's germline CDR1 is LGHNA and CDR2 YSLEER. The CDR3 totals 13 residues.

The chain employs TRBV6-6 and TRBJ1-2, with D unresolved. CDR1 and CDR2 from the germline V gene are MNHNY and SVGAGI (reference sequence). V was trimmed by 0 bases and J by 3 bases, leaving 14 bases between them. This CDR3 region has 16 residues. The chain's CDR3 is CASSYSPGLGYYGYTF. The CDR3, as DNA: TGTGCCAGCAGTTACTCCCCCGGCCTGGGGTACTATGGCTACACCTTC.

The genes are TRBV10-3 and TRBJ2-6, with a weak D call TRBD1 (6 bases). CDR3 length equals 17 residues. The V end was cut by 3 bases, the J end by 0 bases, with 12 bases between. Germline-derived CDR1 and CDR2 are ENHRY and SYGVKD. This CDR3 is CAISDGQGISGANVLTF. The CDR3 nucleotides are TGTGCCATCAGTGACGGTCAGGGGATCTCTGGGGCCAACGTCCTGACTTTC.